This T cell receptor (beta chain) was retrieved from a study of CD8+ T cells in alopecia areata. The wider study: Treated patients were dosed with oral tofacitinib, taking 5 to 10 mg twice daily. Findings of the study overall: Affected scalp, especially in alopecia totalis/universalis, had a higher clonality than normal scalp did. Many expanded lesional clones persisted during tofacitinib (in both scalp and blood).

Treatment described: oral pan-JAK inhibitor, 5-10 mg twice daily. On this clone itself: Its antigen is unknown.

V was clipped by 8 bases and J by 1 base, with 15 bases between them. Germline CDR1 LNHDA, CDR2 SQIVND (reference sequence). The CDR3 is made up of 15 amino acids. After isolation, RNA underwent reverse transcription to generate cDNA as the sequencing template. This table comes from immunoSEQ multiplex PCR, and its TCRdb copy is limited to in-frame clones, with some not included. Found here are some 95,000 clones, about 40% of them singletons; the top ten hold around 18%. This specimen consisted of CD8+ T cells sorted from blood, obtained at week 24, from a patient treated with tofacitinib. The source is a human donor with alopecia areata. The rearrangement uses TRBV19 and TRBJ2-1; TRBD2 might be the D (6 bases). The CDR3 sequence is CASQSRESSYNEQFF. In nucleotides, the CDR3 is TGTGCCAGTCAATCGCGGGAATCATCCTACAATGAGCAGTTCTTC.